This T cell receptor beta chain was identified during a study of human T cells and chemical hapten exposure. Looked up from germline, CDR1 is SGHKS and CDR2 is YYEKEE (reference sequence). This CDR3 comprises 16 residues. The germline V and J ends were trimmed by 1 base and 1 base, with 14 bases remaining between them. Library construction involved attaching unique molecular identifiers to individual cDNA molecules, which allowed quantitative, reproducible TCR counting. TCRdb reanalysed the RACE reads using MiXCR and keeps one entry per CDR3 protein. The sample includes fewer than 100,000 distinct CDR3 sequences, around 12% seen only once; the top ten take 2.1%. Time point described: patch test 1, 2 weeks after DPC sensitization. Treatment denoted: therapeutic diphenylcyclopropenone sensitization with weekly scalp DPC. Total RNA was isolated from unfractionated whole blood. This clonotype appeared a few times.

The chain combines TRBV5-5 with TRBJ1-1, with D unclear. This receptor was obtained from a woman aged 40 to 49 with alopecia areata. Some clones in this sample may be carry-over from other donors' samples. The sequences come from whole blood, collected in connection with sensitization to the hapten diphenylcyclopropenone (DPC). This CDR3 reads CASSLFQRKGNTEAFF. DNA of the CDR3: TGTGCCAGCAGCTTGTTCCAGCGAAAGGGGAACACTGAAGCTTTCTTT.